The clone carrying this T cell receptor beta chain has a count of ten or more. The antigen remains undetermined. The read finishes 3 residues shy of the CDR3 end, and the germline J gene is used to complete it. The entry originates in a study of T cell clonality in common variable immunodeficiency. Points from the study as a whole: In common variable immunodeficiency, TCR beta chains reportedly carried fewer deletions and N-nucleotide insertions. CVID subjects shared fewer TCRbeta clones than healthy controls did.

Only in-frame clones appear in the TCRdb table, and some are missing; sequencing was by immunoSEQ multiplex PCR. Reported are tens of thousands of clones, none seen only once; the ten largest carry around 1.6%. There are 15 residues in the CDR3. The ends were cut back, 2 bases at V and 3 bases at J, with 14 bases in the middle. Germline V lookup: CDR1 MNHEY, CDR2 SVGEGT. Blood samples were heparinized, about 4.5 to 8.5 ml per donor. V and J are TRBV6-2 or TRBV6-3 and TRBJ2-7; no reliable D call. Material: peripheral blood mononuclear cells. This clonotype was sampled from a person aged 18-69 years in good health. The covered CDR3 bases are TGTGCCAGCAGTTACCCTACCCTTAGCAGCTACGAG. Protein sequence: CASSYPTLSSYE. The entire CDR3 is CASSYPTLSSYEQYF.